The source of this T cell receptor beta chain is a study of T cells after posttransplantation cyclophosphamide. Busulfan-fludarabine conditioning, marrow transplant, and cyclophosphamide on days +3 and +4 were administered. As regards this clone: Its target is not known.

General study points: Donor-recipient repertoire similarity was low at 1-2 months, rising over year one. Recipient CMV seropositivity and CMV reactivation strongly tracked TRB clonality. Blood and skin or GI T cell repertoires showed limited TRB overlap.

Some clones are missing from TCRdb's copy, which holds only in-frame ones; the method was immunoSEQ multiplex PCR. In the table there are more than 5,500 clones, about 80% of which are singletons. The sequence derives from a female patient in her 50s who received an allogeneic stem cell transplant from a related donor, was CMV-positive, and had no GVHD. Some T cells may arise from the graft donor. Material: PBMCs, obtained after allogeneic stem cell transplant with posttransplant cyclophosphamide.

The DNA of the CDR3 is TGCGCCAGCAGCTCGCAACAGGGGTCAGGCGGGGAGCTGTTTTTT. Amino acid sequence: CASSSQQGSGGELFF. This rearrangement joins TRBV5-1 to TRBJ2-2; 7 bases are shared with TRBD1. Germline V gene sequence: CDR1 SGHRS, CDR2 YFSETQ. The CDR3 length is 15 residues. V lost 3 bases to trimming and J lost 7 bases; unmatched junction nucleotides: 9.